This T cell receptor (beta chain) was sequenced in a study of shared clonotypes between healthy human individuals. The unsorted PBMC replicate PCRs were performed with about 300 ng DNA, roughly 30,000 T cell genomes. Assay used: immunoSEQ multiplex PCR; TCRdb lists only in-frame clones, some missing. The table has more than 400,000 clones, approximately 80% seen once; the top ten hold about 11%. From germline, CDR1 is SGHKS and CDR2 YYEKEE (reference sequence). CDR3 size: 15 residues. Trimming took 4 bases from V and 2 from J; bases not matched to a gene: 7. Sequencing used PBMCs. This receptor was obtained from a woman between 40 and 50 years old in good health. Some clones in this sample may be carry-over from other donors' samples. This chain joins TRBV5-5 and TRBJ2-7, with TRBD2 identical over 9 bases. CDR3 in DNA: TGTGCCAGCAGCCAGGGACTAGCTACGCCCTACGAGCAGTACTTC. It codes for CASSQGLATPYEQYF.